This record looks at one TCR beta chain sequence and its context. This clonotype was seen at least ten times. Its antigen has not been determined. Base qualities are missing; no much larger clone stands one base away. This sample was included in a study of T cell repertoires in cytomegalovirus infection (dated by TCRdb to the late 2010s). Some background on the complete study: Donor HLA type was relevant to the analysis, as public TCR beta signatures indicated carriage of CMV infection together with the matching HLA type. Study-wide findings and limitations: In the ex vivo response, HLA-C-restricted CMV-specific TCR beta clonotypes were dominant, and in two of eight donors the single most frequent clonotype came from this HLA-C-restricted group. In both this cohort and an independent roughly 330-donor cohort, the cumulative frequency of public TCR beta family members distinguished carriers of CMV infection plus the relevant HLA type.

The CDR3 sequence holds 15 residues, the cysteine and phenylalanine included. Only the CDR3 DNA stays, 45 bases, in frame from base 1. Taken from the germline V gene, the CDR1 and CDR2 loops are SGHVS and FNYEAQ. The V and J ends are trimmed by 3 bases and 2 bases, leaving 10 bases between them. The instrument given in TCRdb is Illumina HiSeq 1500. Using fastp trimming at Q25 and MiXCR clonotype assembly, TCRdb reanalyzed the public sequencing data and kept in-frame beta chains. Rows are unified per CDR3 protein, each entry keeping the most common DNA and genes. This sample is represented by about 80,000 distinct CDR3 sequences; about 4% of them were singletons. The top ten clones comprise less than 5% of the sample.

The sequence is built from TRBV7-6 and TRBJ1-4, with TRBD1 perhaps the D gene, on 6 matching bases. The sample taken for sequencing was PBMCs. The receptor's source is a human donor in good health (CMV status not recorded). Some clones in this sample may be carry-over from other donors' samples. The nucleotides read TGTGCCAGCAGCTTTACAGGGATTACTAATGAAAAACTGTTTTTT. It is translated as CASSFTGITNEKLFF.